This T cell receptor beta chain was recorded in a study of blood T cell repertoires in COVID-19. Study-wide background: In each case, the material was cDNA or gDNA derived from T cells, B-cell-depleted T cells, or PBMCs.

The CDR3 runs to 14 residues. The V gene lost 8 bases and the J gene lost 2 bases, with 14 bases spanning the gap. Germline-derived CDR1 and CDR2 are LGHDT and YNNKEL (reference sequence). In the original processing: Reference gene primer amplification in the assay estimated nucleated cell counts. Data came from immunoSEQ multiplex PCR; TCRdb stores just in-frame clones and leaves some out. From that table come the V and J calls and clone size; the DNA was used to work out D and trimming. Here the sample spans over 100,000 clones, about 70% being singletons. Sequencing was carried out using peripheral blood. The TCR originated in a woman aged 65 to 85 with acute or convalescent COVID-19. J is TRBJ2-3 and V is TRBV3-1 (or the pseudogene TRBV3-2), with D possibly matching TRBD1 (6 bases). The CDR3 sequence: CASSPGQLTDTQYF. CDR3 sequence (DNA): TGTGCCAGCTCGCCGGGACAACTCACAGATACGCAGTATTTT.